Presented here are 14 T cell receptor beta chains from one specimen sequenced in a study of T cells in localized non-small cell lung cancer. Generated by immunoSEQ multiplex PCR, the TCRdb table keeps only in-frame clones and is missing some. Found here are about 28,000 clones, roughly 91% of them singletons; the top ten hold approximately 1.1%. This specimen consisted of peripheral blood, obtained before any cancer treatment. These TCRs come from a woman between 35 and 70 years old with stage I lung adenocarcinoma.

The gene calls are TRBV7-2 and TRBJ2-1; D not resolved. Looked up from germline, CDR1 is SGHTA and CDR2 is FQGNSA. The CDR3 length is 15 residues. V lost 4 bases and J 2 bases, leaving 12 bases between the germline ends. The CDR3 DNA is TGTGCCAGCAGCTATGGGCCTAGACCCTACAATGAGCAGTTCTTC. Its protein product is CASSYGPRPYNEQFF.

The gene calls are TRBV28 and TRBJ2-7, with D maybe TRBD1 (6 bases). Looked up from germline, CDR1 is MDHEN and CDR2 is SYDVKM. Trimming pared 8 bases from V and 4 bases from J, leaving 6 bases between. This CDR3 has 10 residues. The CDR3 DNA follows: TGTGCCAGCGGACAGTACGAGCAGTACTTC. It is translated as CASGQYEQYF.

The CDR3, as DNA: TGTGCCAGCAGCTTAACACTAGCGGGCTCTAGCACAGATACGCAGTATTTT. Translated: CASSLTLAGSSTDTQYF. The V and J genes are TRBV7-3 and TRBJ2-3; 9 nucleotides match TRBD2. Germline assignment: CDR1 SGHTA and CDR2 FQGTGA. V lost 0 bases and J lost 0; bases outside the gene matches: 4. The CDR3 runs to 17 residues.

A single count supports this clone. The rearrangement links TRBV28 to TRBJ2-7; TRBD1 agrees at 8 bases. There are 16 residues in the CDR3. The junction had 12 bases not matched to a gene; V was cut back by 4 bases and J by 4 bases. CDR1 MDHEN and CDR2 SYDVKM come from the germline V gene. For the CDR3, the DNA is TGTGCCAGCAGTTCCCTTCGCGACAGGGGTCGGTACGAGCAGTACTTC. It codes for CASSSLRDRGRYEQYF.

The chain combines TRBV7-2 with TRBJ1-3; D remains unclear. The CDR3 has 14 amino acids. Trimming took off 2 bases at V and 7 bases at J, with 12 bases between the two ends. Looked up from germline, CDR1 is SGHTA and CDR2 is FQGNSA. Here the CDR3 DNA reads TGTGCCAGCAGCTTATCGAACTCGGGGAACACCATATATTTT. Encoded protein: CASSLSNSGNTIYF.

The V and J genes are TRBV7-2 and TRBJ2-7; D not certain. The CDR3 is 11 residues long. Trimming cost V 1 base and J 4 bases, with 2 bases left between them. Germline V gene lookup returns CDR1 SGHTA and CDR2 FQGNSA. The CDR3 nucleotides read TGTGCCAGCAGCTTAGAATACGAGCAGTACTTC. Protein sequence: CASSLEYEQYF.

The V and J genes are TRBV9 and TRBJ2-5; D may correspond to TRBD1 or TRBD2 (5 bases each). Between the trimmed V and J ends, which lost 0 bases and 1 base, there was a span of 13 bases. The germline gives CDR1 SGDLS, CDR2 YYNGEE. This CDR3 contains 16 residues. CDR3 amino acids: CASSVGVGGVQETQYF. Here the CDR3 DNA reads TGTGCCAGCAGCGTAGGAGTTGGGGGAGTCCAAGAGACCCAGTACTTC.

The chain recombines TRBV11-2 with TRBJ1-4; 7 positions match TRBD1. The CDR3 length is 13 residues. With V trimmed by 5 bases and J by 7 bases, 4 bases remained unmatched. Germline loops: CDR1 SGHAT, CDR2 FQNNGV. CDR3 residues: CASSSRDSEKLFF. CDR3 nucleotide sequence: TGTGCCAGCAGCAGTCGGGACAGTGAAAAACTGTTTTTT.

V and J are TRBV6-1 and TRBJ1-3; 8 nucleotides agree with TRBD1. From germline, CDR1 is MNHNS and CDR2 SASEGT. CDR3 length equals 14 residues. The ends lost 4 bases at V and 8 bases at J; junction bases unmatched: 7. Written as DNA, the CDR3 is TGTGCCAGCAGTGGGCATCAGGGGGCAGACACCATATATTTT. Protein: CASSGHQGADTIYF.

This clone appeared a single time. J is TRBJ2-7 and V is TRBV7-2, with TRBD1 matching over 8 bases. The V segment lost 5 bases and the J segment 12 bases; nucleotides outside the gene matches: 9. The CDR3 extends over 12 amino acids. Germline CDR1 and CDR2: SGHTA and FQGNSA. The CDR3 loop is CASSRTGSQAYF. The CDR3 DNA reads as TGTGCCAGCAGCCGGACAGGGAGTCAAGCGTACTTC.

V and J are TRBV29-1 and TRBJ1-1, with D uncertain. The length of the CDR3 is 13 residues. V shed 4 bases and J shed 0 bases, with 9 bases lying between them. Germline CDR1 is SQVTM and CDR2 is ANQGSEA. The CDR3 sequence is CSVGPGMNTEAFF. The CDR3 nucleotides read TGCAGCGTTGGGCCAGGTATGAACACTGAAGCTTTCTTT.

The chain has TRBV6-5 and TRBJ2-7, with D possibly called TRBD1 or TRBD2 (5 bases each). Trimming removed 0 bases at V and 4 bases at J, with 13 bases between. Germline V lookup: CDR1 MNHEY, CDR2 SVGAGI. This CDR3 has 15 residues. The CDR3 here is CASSYSGLARYEQYF. The CDR3 DNA reads as TGTGCCAGCAGTTACTCGGGGCTAGCTCGGTACGAGCAGTACTTC.

This chain connects TRBV7-2 to TRBJ2-7; TRBD1 matches at 8 bases. The CDR3 sequence is 14 residues long. V gave up 4 bases and J gave up 3 bases; unmatched junction bases: 5. The germline CDR1 and CDR2 sequences are SGHTA and FQGNSA. This chain's CDR3 is CASSSRTGSYEQYF. The CDR3 DNA sequence: TGTGCCAGCAGCTCTCGGACAGGGAGCTACGAGCAGTACTTC.

The genes are TRBV28 and TRBJ1-4, with D uncertain. Germline lookup yields CDR1 MDHEN and CDR2 SYDVKM. V was pared by 6 bases and J by 2 bases, with 4 bases between. The CDR3 is 12 residues long. CDR3 in DNA: TGTGCCAGCAGAGCGACTAATGAAAAACTGTTTTTT. This encodes CASRATNEKLFF.